A selection of T cell receptor beta chains follows, all from one sample in a study of blood T cell repertoires in COVID-19. Profiling relied on immunoSEQ multiplex PCR, and the TCRdb table lists in-frame clones only, not all of them. The profile covers roughly 54,000 clones, with about 90% appearing a single time and over 6.5% taken by the ten largest. Sequenced input: peripheral blood. The source of these receptors is a woman aged 60-70 years with active or convalescent COVID-19. The CDR3 runs from the conserved cysteine through the conserved F or W. A D gene is named only where the DNA matches it firmly. Size is omitted from some rows. Given values are once, few, many or a class for expanded clones.

d_gene	v_gene	j_gene	abundance	CDR3nt	CDR3aa
TRBD1	TRBV4-2	TRBJ1-3	-	TGTGCCAGCAGCCAAGTCGGACAGGGAGTTATCCCCTCCTGGAACACCATATATTTT	CASSQVGQGVIPSWNTIYF
-	TRBV9	TRBJ1-1	-	TGTGCCAGCAGCCCCAGGGGACCGAACACTGAAGCTTTCTTT	CASSPRGPNTEAFF
TRBD1	TRBV25-1	TRBJ2-7	-	TGTGCCAGCAGTGAAGACAGGGGGTTCTACGAGCAGTACTTC	CASSEDRGFYEQYF
TRBD1	TRBV3-1/TRBV3-2	TRBJ1-3	-	TGTGCCAGCAGCCAACACAGGGGAAACACTGGAAACACCATATATTTT	CASSQHRGNTGNTIYF
-	TRBV6-1	TRBJ2-7	-	TGTGCCAGCAGTGAATGGGGACTCGAGCAGTACTTC	CASSEWGLEQYF
TRBD2	TRBV6-2/TRBV6-3	TRBJ2-1	-	TGTGCCAGCAGTTACTCAAGCGGGAGTGGTACCTACAATGAGCAGTTCTTC	CASSYSSGSGTYNEQFF
-	TRBV5-4	TRBJ2-1	-	TGTGCCAGCAGCTTGGTGGGCCTCAATGAGCAGTTCTTC	CASSLVGLNEQFF
-	TRBV5-1	TRBJ2-3	-	TGCGCCAGCAGCTTAGGGGGGGCCCTGACAGATACGCAGTATTTT	CASSLGGALTDTQYF
-	TRBV6-5	TRBJ2-7	-	TGTGCCAGCAGTCTTTTGAGCTCTGCCTACGAGCAGTACTTC	CASSLLSSAYEQYF
TRBD1	TRBV6-2/TRBV6-3	TRBJ1-1	few	TGTGCCAGCAGTGGGCTAACCTTCCGGGGACAGGGGGCCGGCACTGAAGCTTTCTTT	CASSGLTFRGQGAGTEAFF
-	TRBV14	TRBJ2-6	once	TGTGCCAGCAGCCAAGTGTCGGCGACAACTGGGGCCAACGTCCTGACTTTC	CASSQVSATTGANVLTF
-	TRBV5-1	TRBJ2-5	-	TGCGCCAGCAGCTTGGGGACTGCAAATAACAAAGAGACCCAGTACTTC	CASSLGTANNKETQYF
-	TRBV19	TRBJ1-1	-	TGTGCCAGTAGTACCCAGGCGAACACTGAAGCTTTCTTT	CASSTQANTEAFF
TRBD1	TRBV5-1	TRBJ1-3	-	TGCGCCAGCAGCTCTGTGACAGGGGCTGGAAACACCATATATTTT	CASSSVTGAGNTIYF
TRBD1	TRBV28	TRBJ2-4	once	TGTGCCAGCAGTTTACCCAGGACAGGGGATCTTTTTGGGTCCAAAAACATTCAGTACTTC	CASSLPRTGDLFGSKNIQYF
-	TRBV20-1	TRBJ1-1	-	TGCAGTGCCGCGATGAACACTGAAGCTTTCTTT	CSAAMNTEAFF
-	TRBV4-1	TRBJ1-6	-	TGCGCCAGCAGCCAAGACAAAGGACAAACAGGGAGCTCCTATAATTCACCCCTCCACTTT	CASSQDKGQTGSSYNSPLHF
-	TRBV12-3/TRBV12-4	TRBJ1-1	few	TGTGCCAGCAGTTTAACCAGGAACACTGAAGCTTTCTTT	CASSLTRNTEAFF
TRBD2	TRBV28	TRBJ2-1	-	TGTGCCAGCAGTTCGCCCACTAGCGGGGGAGGCAATGAGCAGTTCTTC	CASSSPTSGGGNEQFF
TRBD1	TRBV25-1	TRBJ1-6	-	TGTGCCAGCAGAGATGACAGGGGGGGTAATTCACCCCTCCACTTT	CASRDDRGGNSPLHF
TRBD1	TRBV10-1	TRBJ2-7	-	TGCGCCAGGACAGGGGGCGAGCAGTACTTC	CARTGGEQYF
TRBD1	TRBV10-3	TRBJ1-2	few	TGTGCCATCAGTGAGTCGGGGACAGGGGGCTTTCTTGGCTATGGCTACACCTTC	CAISESGTGGFLGYGYTF
TRBD1	TRBV6-5	TRBJ1-5	-	TGTGCCAGCAGCCCCCGCACAGGGGGCAATCAGCCCCAGCATTTT	CASSPRTGGNQPQHF
-	TRBV19	TRBJ1-5	-	TGTGCCAGTAGTCCCCTAAAACTCCGGAGCAATCAGCCCCAGCATTTT	CASSPLKLRSNQPQHF
-	TRBV6-5	TRBJ1-3	-	TGTGCCAGCAGTAACAGGGTTTCTGGAAACACCATATATTTT	CASSNRVSGNTIYF
-	TRBV21-1	TRBJ2-1	-	TGTGCCAGCAGCAAAGCTCCGCGGGAGTCCTCCAATGAGCAGTTCTTC	CASSKAPRESSNEQFF
TRBD1	TRBV9	TRBJ2-2	-	TGTGCCAGCAGCGCCGAGACAGGGTCCGGGGAGCTGTTTTTT	CASSAETGSGELFF